These 11 T cell receptor beta chains share one sample of origin, sequenced in a study of vaccination effects on CD4 cells after COVID-19. Antigen-specific CD4+ T cells were expanded (with viral peptide pools) by the ViraFEST assay ahead of sequencing. Culture proceeded for 10 days, and CD4+ T cells were then isolated. Recipients of the vaccine had no prior SARS-CoV-2 infection and negative nucleocapsid antibodies. The repertoire was sequenced with immunoSEQ multiplex PCR; TCRdb's copy has only in-frame clones and lacks some. The sample shows 30,000 to 35,000 clones, about three quarters of them seen only once. Antigens for these TCRs are unknown. Sequencing was performed on CD4+ T cells from PBMCs cultured with HCoV-OC43 spike peptides, taken before COVID-19 vaccination. Specified subset: HCoV-OC43 spike overlapping peptide pool stimulation. The receptor set was obtained from a human donor who received a COVID-19 vaccine.

This clone was seen only a few times. The chain is built from TRBV19 and TRBJ1-2; TRBD1 is a possible D gene (5 bases). Germline V gives CDR1 LNHDA, CDR2 SQIVND (reference sequence). The CDR3 has 15 amino acids. V lost 4 bases and J 6 bases, leaving 18 bases between the germline ends. The CDR3 protein is CASSRDHRAGDGYTF. CDR3 sequence (DNA): TGTGCCAGTAGTAGGGACCATAGGGCGGGTGATGGCTACACCTTC.

The genes are TRBV7-2 and TRBJ2-5; D tentatively reads TRBD1 or TRBD2 (5 bases each). CDR1 and CDR2 (germline): SGHTA, FQGNSA. CDR3 length: 15 amino acids. With 5 bases removed from V and 1 base from J, the gap between germline ends came to 14 bases. The CDR3 sequence: CASSPGTFGQETQYF. The CDR3 bases are TGTGCCAGCAGCCCGGGGACGTTCGGCCAAGAGACCCAGTACTTC.

This sequence joins TRBV19 and TRBJ2-1; 8 bases fit TRBD2. There are 13 residues in the CDR3. V gave up 10 bases and J gave up 9 bases; unmatched junction bases: 11. CDR1 and CDR2 from the germline V gene are LNHDA and SQIVND (reference sequence). The DNA for the CDR3 is TGTGCCACTCGCGTTACTAGCGGTGTTGAGCAGTTCTTC. This sequence encodes CATRVTSGVEQFF.

This chain uses TRBV7-8 with TRBJ1-2, with 8 bases fitting TRBD1. Germline CDR1 is SGHVS and CDR2 is FQNEAQ. V gave up 4 bases and J gave up 7 bases; unmatched junction bases: 14. The CDR3 spans 16 residues. In nucleotides, the CDR3 is TGTGCCAGCAGCTCCCGGGACAGGCCACGAAAGGGTGGCTACACCTTC. Protein product: CASSSRDRPRKGGYTF.

CDR3 sequence (DNA): TGTGCCAGCAGCTCCCCGGGGATCGATCAGCCCCAGCATTTT. This sequence encodes CASSSPGIDQPQHF. The chain employs TRBV7-2 and TRBJ1-5; D is unclear. Germline V CDR1 and CDR2: SGHTA, FQGNSA. V was cut by 4 bases and J by 5 bases, with 12 bases left in between. This CDR3 is built from 14 residues. Together with reference TRBV7-2 and TRBJ1-5, the CDR3 gives the full variable domain: GAGVSQSPSNKVTEKGKDVELRCDPISGHTALYWYRQSLGQGLEFLIYFQGNSAPDKSGLPSDRFSAERTGGSVSTLTIQRTQQEDSAVYLCASSSPGIDQPQHFGDGTRLSIL.

J is TRBJ2-3 and V is TRBV30; TRBD1 matches at 9 bases. The ends lost 3 bases at V and 1 base at J; junction bases unmatched: 2. The CDR3 runs 14 residues. Per germline, CDR1 GTSNPN and CDR2 SVGIG (reference sequence). The CDR3 coding sequence is TGTGCCTGGAGCCGGGACAGGGGCACAGATACGCAGTATTTT. Translated, it gives CAWSRDRGTDTQYF.

J is TRBJ2-7 and V is TRBV7-6; TRBD2 agrees at 11 bases. CDR3 length equals 16 residues. Germline V gives CDR1 SGHVS, CDR2 FNYEAQ. V lost 0 bases, J lost 5 bases, and 6 bases stayed unmatched. CDR3 DNA sequence: TGTGCCAGCAGCTTAGCGGCGATAGCGGGAGGGGACGAGCAGTACTTC. Its protein is CASSLAAIAGGDEQYF.

The V gene is TRBV3-1 (or the pseudogene TRBV3-2), the J gene TRBJ2-1; D is possibly TRBD1 (6 bases). Per the germline V gene, CDR1 is LGHDT and CDR2 is YNNKEL (reference sequence). The germline V and J ends were trimmed by 1 base and 0 bases, with 19 bases remaining between them. This CDR3 contains 19 residues. In DNA, the CDR3 is TGTGCCAGCAGCCAAGTTCCCAGGGGCACATTAAGCTCCTACAATGAGCAGTTCTTC. It translates to CASSQVPRGTLSSYNEQFF.

This clone was detected once. J is TRBJ1-4 and V is TRBV6-5, with D possibly being TRBD1 (5 bases). This CDR3 comprises 15 residues. The V and J ends lost 2 bases and 6 bases respectively, with 13 bases between them. In germline, CDR1 is MNHEY, CDR2 SVGAGI. In nucleotides, the CDR3 is TGTGCCAGCAGTTACGCAGGGAACCTTCATGAAAAACTGTTTTTT. It codes for CASSYAGNLHEKLFF.

The rearrangement links TRBV30 to TRBJ1-6, with D possibly being TRBD1 (5 bases). This CDR3 has 13 amino acids. The V end was cut by 2 bases, the J end by 5 bases, with 7 bases between. Germline-derived CDR1 and CDR2 are GTSNPN and SVGIG (reference sequence). This chain's CDR3 is CAWSTGHNSPLHF. The DNA of the CDR3 is TGTGCCTGGAGTACAGGCCATAATTCACCCCTCCACTTT.

The CDR3 sequence: CASSYPPGQRHYEQYF. Written as DNA, the CDR3 is TGTGCCAGCAGCTACCCCCCGGGACAGAGACACTACGAGCAGTACTTC. The J gene is TRBJ2-7, the V gene TRBV5-4; 7 bases are a match to TRBD1. This CDR3 has 16 residues. CDR1 and CDR2 from the germline V gene are SGHNT and YYREEE (reference sequence). The ends lost 3 bases at V and 3 bases at J; junction bases unmatched: 12.